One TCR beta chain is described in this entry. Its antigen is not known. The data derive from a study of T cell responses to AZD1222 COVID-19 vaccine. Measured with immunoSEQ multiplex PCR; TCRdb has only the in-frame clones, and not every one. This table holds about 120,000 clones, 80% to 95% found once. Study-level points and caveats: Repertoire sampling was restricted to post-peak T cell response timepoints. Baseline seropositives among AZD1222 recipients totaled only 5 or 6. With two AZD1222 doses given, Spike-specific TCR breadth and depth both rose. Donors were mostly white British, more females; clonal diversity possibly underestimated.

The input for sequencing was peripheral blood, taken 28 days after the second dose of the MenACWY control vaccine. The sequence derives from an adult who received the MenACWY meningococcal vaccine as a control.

CDR3 DNA: TGTGCCAGCAGCCCCGGGACTCCGGGGGATACGCAGTATTTT. Translated, it gives CASSPGTPGDTQYF. The rearrangement uses TRBV5-8 and TRBJ2-3; perhaps TRBD2 as D (6 bases). V lost 4 bases to trimming and J lost 6 bases, with 15 bases between them. CDR1 is SGHTS and CDR2 is YDEGEE in the germline V gene. This CDR3 contains 14 residues.